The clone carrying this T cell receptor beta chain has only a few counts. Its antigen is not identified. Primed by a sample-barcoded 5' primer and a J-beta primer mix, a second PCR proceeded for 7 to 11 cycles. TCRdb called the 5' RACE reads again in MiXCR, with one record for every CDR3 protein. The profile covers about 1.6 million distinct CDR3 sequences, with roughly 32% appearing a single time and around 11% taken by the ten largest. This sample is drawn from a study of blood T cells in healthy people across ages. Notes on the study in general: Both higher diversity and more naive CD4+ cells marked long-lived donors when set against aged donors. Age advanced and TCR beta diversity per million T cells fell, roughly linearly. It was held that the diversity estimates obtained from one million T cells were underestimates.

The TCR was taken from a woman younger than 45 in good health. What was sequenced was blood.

CDR3 sequence (DNA): TGCGCCAGCAGCTTGGTGGGGGGCTGGCAGTTCTTC. As protein: CASSLVGGWQFF. The V gene is TRBV5-1, the J gene TRBJ2-1; D is tentatively TRBD1 or TRBD2 (6 bases each). The V and J ends lost 0 bases and 12 bases respectively, with 10 bases between them. Germline CDR1 and CDR2: SGHRS and YFSETQ. This CDR3 comprises 12 residues.